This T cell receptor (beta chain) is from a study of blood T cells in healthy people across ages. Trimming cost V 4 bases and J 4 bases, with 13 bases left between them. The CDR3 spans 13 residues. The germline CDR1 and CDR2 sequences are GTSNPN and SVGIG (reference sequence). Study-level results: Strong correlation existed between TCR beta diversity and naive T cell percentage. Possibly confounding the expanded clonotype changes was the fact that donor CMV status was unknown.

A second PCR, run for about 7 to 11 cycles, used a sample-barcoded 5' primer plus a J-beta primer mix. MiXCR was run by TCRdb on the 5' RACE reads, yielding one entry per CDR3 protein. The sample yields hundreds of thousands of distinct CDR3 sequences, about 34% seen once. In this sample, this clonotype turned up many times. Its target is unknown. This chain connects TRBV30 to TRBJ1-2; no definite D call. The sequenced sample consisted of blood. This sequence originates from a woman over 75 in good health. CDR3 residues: CAWTINRIYGYTF. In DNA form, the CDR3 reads TGTGCCTGGACCATTAATAGAATCTATGGCTACACCTTC.